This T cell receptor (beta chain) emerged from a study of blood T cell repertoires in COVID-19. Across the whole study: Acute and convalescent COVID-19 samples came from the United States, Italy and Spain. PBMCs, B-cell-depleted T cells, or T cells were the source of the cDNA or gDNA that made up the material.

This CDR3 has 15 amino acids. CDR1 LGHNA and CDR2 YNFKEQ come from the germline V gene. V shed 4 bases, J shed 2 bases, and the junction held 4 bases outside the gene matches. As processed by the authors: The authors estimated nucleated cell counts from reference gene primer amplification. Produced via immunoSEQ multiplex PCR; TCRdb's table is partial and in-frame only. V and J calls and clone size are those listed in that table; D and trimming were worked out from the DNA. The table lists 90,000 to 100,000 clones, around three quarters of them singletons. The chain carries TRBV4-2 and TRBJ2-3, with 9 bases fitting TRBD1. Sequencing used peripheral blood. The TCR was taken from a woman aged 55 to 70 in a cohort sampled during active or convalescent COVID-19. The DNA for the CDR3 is TGTGCCAGCAGCCCCCGGACAGGGGCCACAGATACGCAGTATTTT. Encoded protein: CASSPRTGATDTQYF.